A single T cell receptor (beta chain) is shown here with its context. The antigen remains undetermined. The same CDR3 is also encoded by other DNA sequences in this sample. Clones were read by immunoSEQ multiplex PCR, and TCRdb kept only the in-frame ones, dropping some. The sample carries around 1.1 million clones, 70% to 85% recorded once. The length of the CDR3 is 14 residues. Germline CDR1 is MDHEN and CDR2 is SYDVKM. The V gene lost 5 bases and the J gene lost 2 bases, with 13 bases spanning the gap. This sample is part of a study of shared clonotypes between healthy human individuals. About the study: CD4 naive cells filled three plates per donor, CD4 memory three, CD8 naive two and CD8 memory one.

Study-wide results and caveats: Expectations were that clonotype sharing among donors would be affected by sequencing depth.

Input material: memory CD4+ T cells from PBMCs. The subset is: CD45RA-negative fraction. This clonotype was obtained from a man aged 18 to 35 in good health. Some clones in this sample may be carry-over from other donors' samples. The rearrangement links TRBV28 to TRBJ2-7, with D hard to call. The CDR3 DNA reads as TGTGCCAGCAGTCCTCCGCTAGGGACCTACGAGCAGTACTTC. Its translation is CASSPPLGTYEQYF. Complete variable domain (other parts from reference TRBV28 and TRBJ2-7): DVKVTQSSRYLVKRTGEKVFLECVQDMDHENMFWYRQDPGLGLRLIYFSYDVKMKEKGDIPEGYSVSREKKERFSLILESASTNQTSMYLCASSPPLGTYEQYFGPGTRLTVT.